This TCR beta chain was recorded in a study of response to subunit inactivated influenza vaccine. In its sample, this clonotype was seen a few times. Germline-derived CDR1 and CDR2 are MDHEN and SYDVKM. The V end was cut by 5 bases, the J end by 3 bases, with 14 bases between. There are 14 residues in the CDR3. Using its own MiXCR run on the RT-PCR reads, TCRdb lists one record per CDR3 protein. The sample yields around 600,000 distinct CDR3 sequences, roughly 10% seen once. These same data were also listed under a study on T cells expressing NK-cell markers. As reported in that work: UMI-tagged 5'RACE template switching yielded the TCR beta cDNA. Source material for TCR beta repertoires consisted of sorted CD3+CD56+NKG2C+, CD3+CD56+NKG2C- and CD3+CD56-NKG2C+ T cells. The dominant NKG2C+ clonotypes represented about 1.0-7.0% of CD8+ T cells in six donors. Uncertainty persisted over the HCMV specificity of expanded NKG2C+ T cell clones.

The receptor's source is a man aged 45 to 65 who received an inactivated influenza vaccine. This specimen consisted of PBMCs from blood, obtained on the day of vaccination. This sequence joins TRBV28 and TRBJ2-7, with D possibly being TRBD1 (5 bases). The CDR3 region has the DNA TGTGCCAGCAGTCTCCAAGACAGTTTCTACGAGCAGTACTTC. As protein: CASSLQDSFYEQYF.